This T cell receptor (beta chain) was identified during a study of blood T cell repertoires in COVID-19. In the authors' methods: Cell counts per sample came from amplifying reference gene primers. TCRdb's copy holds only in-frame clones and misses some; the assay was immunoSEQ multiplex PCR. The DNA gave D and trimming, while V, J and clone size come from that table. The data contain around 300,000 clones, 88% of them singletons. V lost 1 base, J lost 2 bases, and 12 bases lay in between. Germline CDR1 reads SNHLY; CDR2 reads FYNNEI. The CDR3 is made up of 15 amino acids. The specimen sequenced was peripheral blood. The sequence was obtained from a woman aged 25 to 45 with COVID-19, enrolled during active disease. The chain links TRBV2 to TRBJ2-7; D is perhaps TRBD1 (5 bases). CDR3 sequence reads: CASSEEGFTAYEQYF. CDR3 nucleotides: TGTGCCAGCAGTGAAGAGGGGTTCACGGCCTACGAGCAGTACTTC.